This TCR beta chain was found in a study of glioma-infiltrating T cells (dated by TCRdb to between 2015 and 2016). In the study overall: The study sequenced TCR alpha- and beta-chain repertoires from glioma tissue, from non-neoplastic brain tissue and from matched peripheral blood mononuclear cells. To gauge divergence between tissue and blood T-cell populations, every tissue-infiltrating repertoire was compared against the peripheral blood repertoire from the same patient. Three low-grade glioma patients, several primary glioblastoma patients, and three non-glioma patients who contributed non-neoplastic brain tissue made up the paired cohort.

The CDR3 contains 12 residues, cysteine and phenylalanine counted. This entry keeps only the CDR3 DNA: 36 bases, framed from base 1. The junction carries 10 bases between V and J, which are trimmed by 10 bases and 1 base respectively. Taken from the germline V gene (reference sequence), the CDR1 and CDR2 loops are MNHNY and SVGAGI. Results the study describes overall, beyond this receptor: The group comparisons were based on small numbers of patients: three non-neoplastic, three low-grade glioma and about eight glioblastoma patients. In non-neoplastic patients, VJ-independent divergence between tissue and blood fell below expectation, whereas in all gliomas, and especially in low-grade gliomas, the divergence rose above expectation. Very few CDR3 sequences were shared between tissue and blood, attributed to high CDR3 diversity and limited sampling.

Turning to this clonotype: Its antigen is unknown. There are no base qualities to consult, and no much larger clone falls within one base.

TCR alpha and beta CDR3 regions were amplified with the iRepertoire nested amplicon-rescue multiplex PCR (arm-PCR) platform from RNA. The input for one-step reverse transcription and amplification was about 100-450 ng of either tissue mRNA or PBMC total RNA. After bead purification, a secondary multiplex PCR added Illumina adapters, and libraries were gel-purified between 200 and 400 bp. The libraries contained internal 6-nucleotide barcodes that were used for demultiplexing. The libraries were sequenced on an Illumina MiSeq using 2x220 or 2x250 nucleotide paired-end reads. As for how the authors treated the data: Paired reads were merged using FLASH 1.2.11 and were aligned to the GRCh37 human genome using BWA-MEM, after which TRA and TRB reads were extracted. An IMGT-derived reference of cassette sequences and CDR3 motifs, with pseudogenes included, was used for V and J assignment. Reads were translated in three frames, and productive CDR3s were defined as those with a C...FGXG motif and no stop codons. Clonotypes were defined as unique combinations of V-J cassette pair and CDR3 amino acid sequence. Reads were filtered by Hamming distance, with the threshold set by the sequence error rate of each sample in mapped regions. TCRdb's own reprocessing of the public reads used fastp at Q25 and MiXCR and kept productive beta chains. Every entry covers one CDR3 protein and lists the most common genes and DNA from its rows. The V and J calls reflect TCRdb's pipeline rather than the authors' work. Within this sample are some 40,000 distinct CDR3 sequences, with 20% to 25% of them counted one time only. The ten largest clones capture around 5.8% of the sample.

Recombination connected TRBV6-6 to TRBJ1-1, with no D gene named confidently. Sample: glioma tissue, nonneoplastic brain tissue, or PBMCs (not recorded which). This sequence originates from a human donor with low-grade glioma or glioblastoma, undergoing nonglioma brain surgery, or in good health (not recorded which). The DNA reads TGTGCCATCACTCGGGGGAACACTGAAGCTTTCTTT. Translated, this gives CAITRGNTEAFF.